This T cell receptor (beta chain) came from a study of metastatic and nonmetastatic thyroid tumors. Study-level background: A comparison of repertoires was made across blood and tumor or nodule tissue from malignant and benign thyroid patients.

Notes on the study in general: Relative to benign nodules, malignant thyroid tumors were reportedly characterized by significantly elevated TCR beta diversity in blood and tumor.

CDR3 length: 15 amino acids. The ends were cut back, 3 bases at V and 3 bases at J, with 12 bases in the middle. Germline-derived CDR1 and CDR2 are SGDLS and YYNGEE. TCRdb re-called the PCR reads with MiXCR. The sample lists some 33,000 clones; over 12% were seen once. This clone appeared a few times. Its antigen remains unknown. Thyroid surgery was performed in patients who had received no treatment beforehand. The V and J genes are TRBV9 and TRBJ2-2; D is undetermined. This clonotype was sampled from a male donor with papillary thyroid cancer or a benign thyroid nodule (not recorded which). Some clones in this sample may be carry-over from other donors' samples. Specimen: blood. The CDR3 loop reads CASSAALGDTGELFF. CDR3 DNA: TGTGCCAGCAGCGCCGCTCTAGGAGACACCGGGGAGCTGTTTTTT.